Given below is one TCR beta chain in context. The antigen remains undetermined. The V end lost 4 bases, the J end lost 5 bases, and 7 bases lay between the germline ends. Germline assignment: CDR1 SEHNR and CDR2 FQNEAQ (reference sequence). The CDR3 contains 12 residues. This entry belongs to a study of T cells in localized non-small cell lung cancer. Repertoires were generated with immunoSEQ multiplex PCR, while TCRdb's copy carries only in-frame clones and drops some. The repertoire holds 30,000 or so clones, roughly 87% seen once, with around 4% in the top ten. Findings and limits, study-wide: There were a median roughly 59 of the top 100 tumor clones appearing in adjacent lung.

The source was peripheral blood mononuclear cells, collected before any cancer treatment. This receptor was identified in a woman aged 35 to 70 with stage III lung adenocarcinoma. The chain uses TRBV7-9 and TRBJ2-3; no definite D call. The CDR3: CASSSPGDTQYF. CDR3 nucleotides: TGTGCCAGCAGCTCGCCGGGAGATACGCAGTATTTT. The full variable domain, completed using reference TRBV7-9 and TRBJ2-3, is DTGVSQNPRHKITKRGQNVTFRCDPISEHNRLYWYRQTLGQGPEFLTYFQNEAQLEKSRLLSDRFSAERPKGSFSTLEIQRTEQGDSAMYLCASSSPGDTQYFGPGTRLTVL.